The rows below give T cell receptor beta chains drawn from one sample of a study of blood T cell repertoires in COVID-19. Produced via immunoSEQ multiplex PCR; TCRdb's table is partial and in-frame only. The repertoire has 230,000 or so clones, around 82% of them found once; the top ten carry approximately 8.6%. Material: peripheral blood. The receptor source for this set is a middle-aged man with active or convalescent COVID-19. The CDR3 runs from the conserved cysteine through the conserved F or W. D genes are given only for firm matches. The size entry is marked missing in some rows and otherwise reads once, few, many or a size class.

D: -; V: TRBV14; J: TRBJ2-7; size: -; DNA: TGTGCCAGCAGCCAAGATTTGCGTGCCGGGGGCGAGCAGTACTTC; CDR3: CASSQDLRAGGEQYF
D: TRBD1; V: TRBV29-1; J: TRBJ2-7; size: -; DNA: TGCAGCGTTGTGGGGACAGGGAAACAAGACGAGCAGTACTTC; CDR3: CSVVGTGKQDEQYF
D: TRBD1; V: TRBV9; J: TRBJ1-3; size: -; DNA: TGTGCCAGCAGCCTAGGACAGGGCGGATTTTCTGGAAACACCATATATTTT; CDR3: CASSLGQGGFSGNTIYF
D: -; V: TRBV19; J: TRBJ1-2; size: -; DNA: TGTGCCAGTAGTACCCCCCGGGGGGTCTTTGGCTACACCTTC; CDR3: CASSTPRGVFGYTF
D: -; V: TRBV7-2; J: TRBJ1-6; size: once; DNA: TGTGCCAGCAGCCCCACAGGAGCTCAAAATTCACCCCTCCACTTT; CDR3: CASSPTGAQNSPLHF
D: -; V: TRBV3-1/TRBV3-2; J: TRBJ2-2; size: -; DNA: TGTGCCAGCAGCTCTCTCTTGTCGCTAGCCGGGGAGCTGTTTTTT; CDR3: CASSSLLSLAGELFF
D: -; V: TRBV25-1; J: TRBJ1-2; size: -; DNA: TGTGCCAGCAGTGCCGGGGGGGACGGTAACTATGGCTACACCTTC; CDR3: CASSAGGDGNYGYTF
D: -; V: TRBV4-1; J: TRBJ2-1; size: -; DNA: TGCGCCAGCAGCCAAGATCGACTAGGGTCTAATGAGCAGTTCTTC; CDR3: CASSQDRLGSNEQFF
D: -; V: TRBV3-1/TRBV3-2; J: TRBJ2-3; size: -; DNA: TGTGCCAGCAGCCAGGGAGGCACAGATACGCAGTATTTT; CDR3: CASSQGGTDTQYF
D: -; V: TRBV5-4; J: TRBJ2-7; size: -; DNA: TGTGCCAGCAGCGGGGGAGGACTCAACTACGAGCAGTACTTC; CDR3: CASSGGGLNYEQYF
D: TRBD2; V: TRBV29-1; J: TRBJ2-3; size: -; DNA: TGCAGCGCCGAAACGGGGCGGGGGCTAGCGGGAGATACGCAGTATTTT; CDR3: CSAETGRGLAGDTQYF
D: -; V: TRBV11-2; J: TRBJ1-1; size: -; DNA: TGTGCCAGCAGCTTAGTATCGGCGGGTCGAGCTTTCTTT; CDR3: CASSLVSAGRAFF
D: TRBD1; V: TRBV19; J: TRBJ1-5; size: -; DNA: TGTGCCAGTAGTACCCGGACAGGGACGAAACATAGCAATCAGCCCCAGCATTTT; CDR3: CASSTRTGTKHSNQPQHF
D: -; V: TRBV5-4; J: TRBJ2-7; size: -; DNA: TGTGCCAGCAGCCGAGGGCCCTCCTACGAGCAGTACTTC; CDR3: CASSRGPSYEQYF
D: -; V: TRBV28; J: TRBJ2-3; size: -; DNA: TGTGCCAGCAGTTCTGCCGCGGACAACCCTATGGGAGATACGCAGTATTTT; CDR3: CASSSAADNPMGDTQYF
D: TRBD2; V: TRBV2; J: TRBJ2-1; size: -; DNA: TGTGCCAGCAGATCGGGACTAGCAAGCACTGAGCAGTTCTTC; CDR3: CASRSGLASTEQFF
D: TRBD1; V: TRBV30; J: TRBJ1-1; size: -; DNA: TGTGCCTGGGCCGACAGGGGAAGTACTGAAGCTTTCTTT; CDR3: CAWADRGSTEAFF
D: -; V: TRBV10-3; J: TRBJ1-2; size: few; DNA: TGTGCCATCAGTGAGAGGGAGGGCTATGGCTACACCTTC; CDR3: CAISEREGYGYTF
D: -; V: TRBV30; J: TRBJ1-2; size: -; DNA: TGTGCCTGGCTCGGGACTGACATTTATGGCTACACCTTC; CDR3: CAWLGTDIYGYTF
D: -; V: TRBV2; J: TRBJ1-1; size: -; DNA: TGTGCCAGCAGGGAGGACCCATGGGGGGTGAGCACTGAAGCTTTCTTT; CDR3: CASREDPWGVSTEAFF
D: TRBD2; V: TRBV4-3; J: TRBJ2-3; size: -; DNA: TGCGCCAGCAGCCAAGATGGGCCTAGCGGGGGCCGAACTAGCACAGATACGCAGTATTTT; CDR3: CASSQDGPSGGRTSTDTQYF
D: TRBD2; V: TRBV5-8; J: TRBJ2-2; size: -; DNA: TGTGCCAGCAACGAACTCGGCGGGGGGGTAACCGGGGAGCTGTTTTTT; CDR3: CASNELGGGVTGELFF
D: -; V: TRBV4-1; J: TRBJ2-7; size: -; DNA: TGCGCCAGCAGCCAAGTAGGGGGATACGAGCAGTACTTC; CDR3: CASSQVGGYEQYF
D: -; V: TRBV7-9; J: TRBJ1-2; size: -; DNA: TGTGCCAGCAGCTTTCCTACTTTACTATCTCGGGGCTACACCTTC; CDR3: CASSFPTLLSRGYTF
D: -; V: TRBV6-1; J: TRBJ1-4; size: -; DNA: TGTGCCAGCAGTGATGGGCAGGGGTATGAAAAACTGTTTTTT; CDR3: CASSDGQGYEKLFF
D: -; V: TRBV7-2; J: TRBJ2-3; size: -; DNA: TGTGCCAGCAGCTCAGTCCAGCCTGCGGAGCAGTATTTT; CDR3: CASSSVQPAEQYF
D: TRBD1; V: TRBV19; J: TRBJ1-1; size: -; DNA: TGTGCCAGTACTGGACAGGGATGGGCGACTGAAGCTTTCTTT; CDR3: CASTGQGWATEAFF
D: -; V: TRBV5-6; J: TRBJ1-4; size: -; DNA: TGTGCCAGCAGCTTGACGGGACACGGAAATGAAAAACTGTTTTTT; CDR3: CASSLTGHGNEKLFF
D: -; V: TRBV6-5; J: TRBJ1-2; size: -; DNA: TGTGCCAGCAGTTACGGGCAGACTGGCTACACCTTC; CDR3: CASSYGQTGYTF
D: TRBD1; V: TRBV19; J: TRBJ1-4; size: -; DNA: TGTGCCAGTAGTAATTTCCAGGGGGCAGGTGAAAAACTGTTTTTT; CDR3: CASSNFQGAGEKLFF
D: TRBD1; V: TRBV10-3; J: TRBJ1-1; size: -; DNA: TGTGCCATCATTGGTCCAGGGGGTGAAGCTTTCTTT; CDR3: CAIIGPGGEAFF
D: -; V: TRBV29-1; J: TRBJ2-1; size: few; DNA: TGCAGCGTTGATGGCTCACAGGGGGAGGGCACACGGCAGTTCTTC; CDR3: CSVDGSQGEGTRQFF
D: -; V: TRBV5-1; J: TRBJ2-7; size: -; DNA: TGCGCCAGCACCCTCGGTCAAGTCTCCTACGAGCAGTACTTC; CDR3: CASTLGQVSYEQYF
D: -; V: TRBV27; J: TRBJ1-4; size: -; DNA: TGTGCCAGCAGGGGGGGGGCGAGAGAAAAACTGTTTTTT; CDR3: CASRGGAREKLFF
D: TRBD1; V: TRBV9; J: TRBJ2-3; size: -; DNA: TGTGCCAGCAGCGTACTAGGGACAGGGGGCACAGATACGCAGTATTTT; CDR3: CASSVLGTGGTDTQYF
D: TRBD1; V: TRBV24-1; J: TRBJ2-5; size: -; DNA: TGTGCCACCAGTGATACAGGGGGCTCAGAGACCCAGTACTTC; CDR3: CATSDTGGSETQYF
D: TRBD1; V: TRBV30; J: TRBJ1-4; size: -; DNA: TGTGCCTGGAGCTCCGGACAGGGGGGGGAAAAACTGTTTTTT; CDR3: CAWSSGQGGEKLFF
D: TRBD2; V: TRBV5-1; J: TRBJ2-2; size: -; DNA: TGCGCCAGCAGCTCACCTGGACTAGCGAACACCGGGGAGCTGTTTTTT; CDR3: CASSSPGLANTGELFF
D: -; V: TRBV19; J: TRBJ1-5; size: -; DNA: TGTGCCAGTAGTATAATCCTAAATCAGCCCCAGCATTTT; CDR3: CASSIILNQPQHF
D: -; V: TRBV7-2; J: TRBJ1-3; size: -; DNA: TGTGCCAGCAGCTTAGGTCAACAGGGAAACACCATATATTTT; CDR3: CASSLGQQGNTIYF
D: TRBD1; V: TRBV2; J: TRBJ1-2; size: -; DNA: TGTGCCAGCAGTCTAGGACAGGAATATGGCTACACCTTC; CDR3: CASSLGQEYGYTF
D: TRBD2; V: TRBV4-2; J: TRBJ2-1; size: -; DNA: TGTGCCAGCAGCGTCCAGCGGGGGCCCCACTCCTACAATGAGCAGTTCTTC; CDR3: CASSVQRGPHSYNEQFF
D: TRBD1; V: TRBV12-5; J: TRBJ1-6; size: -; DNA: TGTGCTAGTGGTAACACAGGGGGCGGCTCCTATAATTCACCCCTCCACTTT; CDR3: CASGNTGGGSYNSPLHF
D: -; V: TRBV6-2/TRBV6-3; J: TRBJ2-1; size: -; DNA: TGTGCCAGCAGTTTCCCAAGACTAGTGGGGAATGAGCAGTTCTTC; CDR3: CASSFPRLVGNEQFF
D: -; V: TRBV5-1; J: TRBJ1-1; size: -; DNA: TGCGCCAGCAGCTCCGGGGGAGGGAATACTGAAGCTTTCTTT; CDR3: CASSSGGGNTEAFF
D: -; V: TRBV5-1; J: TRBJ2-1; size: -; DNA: TGCGCCAGCAGCTTTGTGTCAGGAGGGGATGAGCAGTTCTTC; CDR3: CASSFVSGGDEQFF
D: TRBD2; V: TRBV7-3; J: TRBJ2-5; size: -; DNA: TGTGCCAGCAGCGCCAGCGGGGGACGAGAGACCCAGTACTTC; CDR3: CASSASGGRETQYF
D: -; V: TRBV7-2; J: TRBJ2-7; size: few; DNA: TGTGCCAGCAGCCCGCCACTGGGGGCGGGGGTAGCCTACGAGCAGTACTTC; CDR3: CASSPPLGAGVAYEQYF
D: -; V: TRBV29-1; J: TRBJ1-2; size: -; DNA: TGCAGCGTTGCGGTCGGCTACACCTTC; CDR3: CSVAVGYTF
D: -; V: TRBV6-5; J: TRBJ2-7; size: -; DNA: TGTGCCAGCAGTTACTCTGGCCAGGGGTCCTACGAGCAGTACTTC; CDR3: CASSYSGQGSYEQYF
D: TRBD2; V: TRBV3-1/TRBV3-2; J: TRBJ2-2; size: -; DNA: TGTGCCAGCAGCCAAGTAGCGGGGGGTACCCGCGGGGAGCTGTTTTTT; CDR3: CASSQVAGGTRGELFF
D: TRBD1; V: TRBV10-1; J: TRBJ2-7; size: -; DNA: TGCGCCCTTGGGGGACAGGGCTTCTCCTACGAGCAGTACTTC; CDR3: CALGGQGFSYEQYF
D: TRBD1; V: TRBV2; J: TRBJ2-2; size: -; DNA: TGTGCCAGCGGGGGACAGGGGGCGACCGGGGAGCTGTTTTTT; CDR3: CASGGQGATGELFF
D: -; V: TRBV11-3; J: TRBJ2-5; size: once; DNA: TGTGCCAGCAGGGGGGGGACCCAGTACTTC; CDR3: CASRGGTQYF
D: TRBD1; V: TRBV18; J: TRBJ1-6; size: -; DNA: TGTGCCAGCTCACCACAGGACAGGGGAAATTCACCCCTCCACTTT; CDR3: CASSPQDRGNSPLHF
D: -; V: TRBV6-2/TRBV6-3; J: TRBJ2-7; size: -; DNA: TGTGCCAGCCGTTCTGGCGGGCTAGCATCCTACGAGCAGTACTTC; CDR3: CASRSGGLASYEQYF
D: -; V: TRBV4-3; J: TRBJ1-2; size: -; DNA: TGCGCCAGCAGCCAAGAGAGGGCTTTTCTTGGCTACACCTTC; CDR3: CASSQERAFLGYTF
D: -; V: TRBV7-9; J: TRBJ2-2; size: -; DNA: TGTGCCAGCAGTTATCGGGGGGCAGGAACAGGGGAGCTGTTTTTT; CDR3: CASSYRGAGTGELFF